Below are 9 T cell receptor beta chains sequenced from a single sample in a study of blood T cell repertoires in COVID-19 (dated by TCRdb to the early 2020s). The library was produced with the immunoSEQ multiplex PCR assay. This is the immuneACCESS table as TCRdb keeps it, with only in-frame sequences that have V and J called. A part of the clones is gone; compared with another copy, unresolved V genes explain less than half, and the rest is unexplained. Recorded for this sample are a few hundred thousand clones; approximately 85% of them occurred a single time. The ten largest clonotypes hold 0.87% of the sample. Sequenced input: peripheral blood. These receptors originate from a human donor with COVID-19, enrolled during active disease. The donor label of this sample is uncertain.

The chain recombines TRBV18 with TRBJ1-2; D unresolved. Trimming cost V 2 bases and J 3 bases, with 7 bases left between them. Germline V gene lookup returns CDR1 KGHSH and CDR2 LQKENI. CDR3 length: 13 residues. The CDR3 spells CASSPILDYGYTF. The CDR3 nucleotides are TGTGCCAGCTCACCAATATTAGACTATGGCTACACCTTC.

The CDR3 reads CSVEPTNYGYTF. CDR3 DNA: TGCAGCGTTGAGCCTACTAACTATGGCTACACCTTC. V usage is TRBV29-1 and J usage is TRBJ1-2; D not resolved. Deletions cut 3 bases from V and 0 bases from J, with 5 bases between. This CDR3 is built from 12 residues. Germline CDR1 is SQVTM and CDR2 is ANQGSEA.

V is TRBV2 and J is TRBJ2-3, with TRBD2 identical over 7 bases. Per germline, CDR1 SNHLY and CDR2 FYNNEI. The length of the CDR3 is 23 residues. The ends lost 10 bases at V and 5 bases at J; junction bases unmatched: 39. Written as DNA, the CDR3 is TGTGCCACCAATACACCCCCTTTCTTTTCGGCGGGAGTACTCGAAACGGGAGGAGATACGCAGTATTTT. Its protein is CATNTPPFFSAGVLETGGDTQYF.

The V and J genes are TRBV27 and TRBJ2-2, with 10 bases identical to TRBD2. Per the germline V gene, CDR1 is MNHEY and CDR2 is SMNVEV (reference sequence). The CDR3 runs 16 residues. J gave up 4 bases and V 4 bases, and 6 bases lay outside the gene matches. The CDR3: CASSSLAGAGTGELFF. As DNA, the CDR3 is TGTGCCAGCAGTTCCCTAGCGGGAGCCGGCACCGGGGAGCTGTTTTTT.

Points on this clone: The conserved closing phenylalanine or tryptophan is absent in this CDR3, likely reflecting a read error. The V and J genes are TRBV6-5 and TRBJ1-2; D possibly corresponds to TRBD1 (5 bases). CDR3 size: 13 residues. The V gene lost 8 bases and the J gene lost 0 bases, with 10 bases spanning the gap. The germline V gene has CDR1 MNHEY and CDR2 SVGAGI. The CDR3 region is CASGRDPNYGYTL. In DNA, the CDR3 is TGTGCCAGCGGGAGGGACCCTAACTATGGCTACACCCTC.

The chain has TRBV5-5 and TRBJ1-1; D ambiguous. V was shortened by 0 bases and J by 1 base, with 4 bases between the two germline ends. The CDR3 length is 13 residues. The germline gives CDR1 SGHKS, CDR2 YYEKEE (reference sequence). CDR3 region: CASSLGPNTEAFF. The CDR3 DNA sequence: TGTGCCAGCAGCTTGGGGCCGAACACTGAAGCTTTCTTT.

Only a few counts were recorded for this clone. The rearrangement joins TRBV3-1 (or the pseudogene TRBV3-2) to TRBJ1-1; D gene unclear. This CDR3 is built from 13 residues. The V end lost 0 bases, the J end lost 4 bases, and 6 bases lay between the germline ends. Germline V gene lookup returns CDR1 LGHDT and CDR2 YNNKEL (reference sequence). The CDR3 coding sequence is TGTGCCAGCAGCCAAGATCCAGGCACTGAAGCTTTCTTT. Protein product: CASSQDPGTEAFF.

The chain couples TRBV19 to TRBJ2-5; D uncertain. The germline CDR1 and CDR2 sequences are LNHDA and SQIVND (reference sequence). Trimming removed 1 base from V and 5 bases from J, with 8 bases in between. The CDR3 covers 13 residues. The CDR3 sequence is CASSIGRSETQYF. The CDR3 DNA follows: TGTGCCAGTAGTATAGGGAGAAGCGAGACCCAGTACTTC. Full variable domain (missing parts from reference TRBV19 and TRBJ2-5): DGGITQSPKYLFRKEGQNVTLSCEQNLNHDAMYWYRQDPGQGLRLIYYSQIVNDFQKGDIAEGYSVSREKKESFPLTVTSAQKNPTAFYLCASSIGRSETQYFGPGTRLLVL.

In this sample, this clone turned up a few times. The rearrangement joins TRBV27 to TRBJ1-2, with D possibly matching TRBD1 (6 bases). The CDR3 consists of 15 residues. CDR1 is MNHEY, CDR2 SMNVEV, per germline (reference sequence). The V gene lost 6 bases and the J gene lost 4 bases, with 18 bases spanning the gap. For the CDR3, the DNA is TGTGCCAGCAGAGCCGGGACAAGAACGTCCTATGGCTACACCTTC. Protein sequence: CASRAGTRTSYGYTF.